The 27 T cell receptor beta chains presented below share a single source sample, sequenced in a study of blood T cell repertoires in COVID-19. Repertoires were generated with immunoSEQ multiplex PCR, while TCRdb's copy carries only in-frame clones and drops some. The profile covers around 260,000 clones, with 86% appearing a single time and about 3% taken by the ten largest. The sequencing sample was made of peripheral blood. The source of these receptors is a woman in her twenties or thirties with active or convalescent COVID-19.

The chain recombines TRBV19 with TRBJ2-1; 10 positions agree with TRBD1. Per germline, CDR1 LNHDA and CDR2 SQIVND (reference sequence). The CDR3 is 16 residues long. With V trimmed by 8 bases and J by 8 bases, 15 bases remained unmatched. The CDR3 sequence: CASLGPGQGGTDEQFF. The CDR3 DNA sequence: TGTGCCAGTCTGGGCCCTGGACAGGGGGGTACGGATGAGCAGTTCTTC.

V and J are TRBV27 and TRBJ1-2; 9 bases are a match to TRBD1. The CDR3 extends over 13 amino acids. Germline assignment: CDR1 MNHEY and CDR2 SMNVEV (reference sequence). V was clipped by 5 bases and J by 7 bases; unmatched bases: 5. CDR3 region: CASSRQGESGYTF. CDR3 DNA: TGTGCCAGCAGTCGACAGGGGGAATCTGGCTACACCTTC.

This clone was seen once. The genes are TRBV27 and TRBJ2-3; possibly TRBD1 for D (6 bases). This CDR3 has 15 residues. Trimming stripped 3 bases from V and 2 bases from J, with 12 bases between. Germline V CDR1 and CDR2: MNHEY, SMNVEV (reference sequence). The DNA for the CDR3 is TGTGCCAGCAGTTTCGGACAGAGAAACACAGATACGCAGTATTTT. It yields the protein CASSFGQRNTDTQYF.

The rearrangement joins TRBV11-2 to TRBJ2-7; possible D gene TRBD1, 5 bases. There are 13 residues in the CDR3. Per germline, CDR1 SGHAT and CDR2 FQNNGV. Deletions cut 1 base from V and 8 bases from J, with 12 bases between. The CDR3 here is CASSLGPGLQQYF. CDR3 bases: TGTGCCAGCAGCTTAGGACCAGGGCTTCAGCAGTACTTC.

A few counts support this clone. This sequence joins TRBV6-6 and TRBJ1-2, with a weak D call TRBD1 (6 bases). The CDR3 sequence is 12 residues long. V lost 7 bases and J 10 bases, leaving 16 bases between the germline ends. Germline CDR1 is MNHNY and CDR2 is SVGAGI (reference sequence). DNA of the CDR3: TGTGCCAGCACCCAGGCAGGGGTAGACTACACCTTC. Translating gives CASTQAGVDYTF.

This clone was found once. This CDR3 reads CASSFTLAAGNTGELFF. The CDR3 nucleotides are TGTGCCAGCAGCTTTACCCTAGCGGCTGGTAACACCGGGGAGCTGTTTTTT. This chain uses TRBV5-4 with TRBJ2-2, with 7 bases that match TRBD2. Germline values: CDR1 SGHNT, CDR2 YYREEE (reference sequence). The CDR3 consists of 17 residues. With V trimmed by 2 bases and J by 2 bases, 9 bases remained unmatched.

The chain joins TRBV23-1 to TRBJ2-3; D is perhaps TRBD2 (6 bases). TRBV23-1 is placed among ORFs of uncertain function. V gave up 2 bases and J gave up 8 bases, with 14 bases separating them. This CDR3 is 14 amino acids long. CDR3 DNA sequence: TGCGCCAGCAGTCAAGCTGAGGAGGGAGGTACGCAGTATTTT. This gives the protein CASSQAEEGGTQYF.

The chain is built from TRBV7-2 and TRBJ2-3; 8 nucleotides match TRBD2. The germline gives CDR1 SGHTA, CDR2 FQGNSA. V lost 1 base to trimming and J lost 3 bases; unmatched junction nucleotides: 9. The CDR3 is 17 amino acids. CDR3 loop: CASSLGVGGAGTDTQYF. CDR3 DNA: TGTGCCAGCAGCTTAGGCGTCGGGGGGGCCGGAACAGATACGCAGTATTTT.

The chain has TRBV6-6 and TRBJ1-1; D gene unclear. This CDR3 is built from 14 residues. Per the germline V gene, CDR1 is MNHNY and CDR2 is SVGAGI (reference sequence). The ends were cut back, 4 bases at V and 4 bases at J, with 13 bases in the middle. In DNA, the CDR3 is TGTGCCAGCAGTTCCCTCGGGTTGGCCACTGAAGCTTTCTTT. Its translation: CASSSLGLATEAFF.

The rearrangement joins TRBV7-2 to TRBJ2-5, with TRBD2 matching 10 bases. J gave up 6 bases and V 2 bases, and 3 bases lay outside the gene matches. CDR3 length: 14 residues. Germline assignment: CDR1 SGHTA and CDR2 FQGNSA. CDR3 sequence: CASSLQRGGKTQYF. The CDR3 coding sequence is TGTGCCAGCAGCTTACAGCGGGGGGGAAAGACCCAGTACTTC. Supplemented by reference TRBV7-2 and TRBJ2-5, the full variable domain reads GAGVSQSPSNKVTEKGKDVELRCDPISGHTALYWYRQSLGQGLEFLIYFQGNSAPDKSGLPSDRFSAERTGGSVSTLTIQRTQQEDSAVYLCASSLQRGGKTQYFGPGTRLLVL.

The J gene is TRBJ2-2, the V gene TRBV4-3; no clear D. The V and J ends lost 1 base and 1 base respectively, with 10 bases between them. Germline lookup yields CDR1 LGHNA and CDR2 YSLEER. The CDR3 contains 16 residues. CDR3 nucleotide sequence: TGCGCCAGCAGCCAAGCCCAGACTCAGAACACCGGGGAGCTGTTTTTT. Protein product: CASSQAQTQNTGELFF.

This chain joins TRBV27 and TRBJ1-6; TRBD1 aligns across 7 bases. Germline V gene data show CDR1 as MNHEY and CDR2 as SMNVEV (reference sequence). V lost 2 bases to trimming and J lost 4 bases; unmatched junction nucleotides: 8. This CDR3 contains 17 residues. The CDR3 reads CASSLVGQGVYNSPLHF. For the CDR3, the DNA is TGTGCCAGCAGTTTAGTCGGGCAGGGGGTGTATAATTCACCCCTCCACTTT.

The chain combines TRBV7-6 with TRBJ2-1; 11 nucleotides agree with TRBD2. Germline V lookup: CDR1 SGHVS, CDR2 FNYEAQ. Unmatched junction bases numbered 4, after V lost 5 bases and J lost 7 bases. The CDR3 runs to 14 residues. CDR3 protein: CASSLTSGVNEQFF. The CDR3 nucleotides are TGTGCCAGCAGCCTGACTAGCGGGGTGAATGAGCAGTTCTTC.

A single count supports this clone. The rearrangement links TRBV29-1 to TRBJ2-7; D is possibly TRBD1 (6 bases). Trimming stripped 5 bases from V and 5 bases from J, with 16 bases between. This CDR3 is built from 13 residues. Looked up from germline, CDR1 is SQVTM and CDR2 is ANQGSEA. The CDR3 sequence is CSVRPTGNHEQYF. The CDR3 bases are TGCAGCGTTCGCCCCACAGGGAACCACGAGCAGTACTTC.

J is TRBJ2-7 and V is TRBV19; D may be TRBD2 (5 bases). The germline V gene encodes CDR1 LNHDA and CDR2 SQIVND (reference sequence). The CDR3 is 14 residues long. The V gene lost 5 bases and the J gene lost 0 bases, with 11 bases spanning the gap. The CDR3 coding sequence is TGTGCCAGTAGTTGGGCGGGCCGCTCCTACGAGCAGTACTTC. As protein: CASSWAGRSYEQYF.

This chain joins TRBV18 and TRBJ2-1; TRBD2 agrees at 14 bases. V dropped 2 bases and J dropped 10; count of bases not matched to a gene: 4. The length of the CDR3 is 15 residues. Germline values: CDR1 KGHSH, CDR2 LQKENI. The CDR3 sequence: CASSPGLAGGGEQFF. The CDR3, as DNA: TGTGCCAGCTCACCAGGACTAGCGGGGGGCGGGGAGCAGTTCTTC. Looking up the rest from reference TRBV18 and TRBJ2-1 gives the full variable domain: NAGVMQNPRHLVRRRGQEARLRCSPMKGHSHVYWYRQLPEEGLKFMVYLQKENIIDESGMPKERFSAEFPKEGPSILRIQQVVRGDSAAYFCASSPGLAGGGEQFFGPGTRLTVL.

The CDR3 here is CAWSVHRMNTEAFF. The DNA of the CDR3 is TGTGCCTGGAGTGTCCACAGAATGAACACTGAAGCTTTCTTT. The chain has TRBV30 and TRBJ1-1; D unclear. Germline V CDR1 and CDR2: GTSNPN, SVGIG (reference sequence). The CDR3 has 14 amino acids. V was shortened by 0 bases and J by 0 bases, with 8 bases between the two germline ends. The full variable domain, rest sourced from reference TRBV30 and TRBJ1-1, is SQTIHQWPATLVQPVGSPLSLECTVEGTSNPNLYWYRQAAGRGLQLLFYSVGIGQISSEVPQNLSASRPQDRQFILSSKKLLLSDSGFYLCAWSVHRMNTEAFFGQGTRLTVV.

This sequence joins TRBV19 and TRBJ1-3, with D perhaps matching TRBD1 (5 bases). The germline gives CDR1 LNHDA, CDR2 SQIVND (reference sequence). This CDR3 is 15 amino acids long. Trimming shortened V by 5 bases and J by 8 bases, and 19 bases separated the two germline ends. The CDR3 DNA reads as TGTGCCAGTAGTCGCACCGGGACTCTGTCTGACACCATATATTTT. It translates to CASSRTGTLSDTIYF.

V usage is TRBV20-1 and J usage is TRBJ1-1; possibly TRBD1 for D (5 bases). Germline V gene sequence: CDR1 DFQATT, CDR2 SNEGSKA (reference sequence). This CDR3 region has 12 residues. V dropped 3 bases and J dropped 7 bases, with 12 bases sitting between them. CDR3 region: CSASSRGIEAFF. DNA of the CDR3: TGCAGTGCTAGTTCTCGGGGGATTGAAGCTTTCTTT.

The chain has TRBV11-1 and TRBJ2-7; D is possibly TRBD1 (5 bases). Germline assignment: CDR1 SGHAT and CDR2 FQDESV (reference sequence). Trimming removed 0 bases from V and 3 bases from J, with 12 bases in between. CDR3 length equals 15 residues. CDR3 loop: CASSLATGSLYEQYF. For the CDR3, the DNA is TGTGCCAGCAGCTTAGCCACAGGCTCCCTCTACGAGCAGTACTTC.

This clone was picked up a small number of times. The chain recombines TRBV27 with TRBJ1-2; TRBD1 matches 9 bases. J lost 5 bases, V lost 6 bases, and 10 bases had no gene match. CDR1 MNHEY and CDR2 SMNVEV come from the germline V gene (reference sequence). CDR3 length: 15 residues. The CDR3 nucleotides are TGTGCCAGCAGGAGGATGACCGGGACAGGGTATGGCTACACCTTC. Protein: CASRRMTGTGYGYTF.

The chain is built from TRBV30 and TRBJ2-4; TRBD1 agrees at 8 bases. The V and J ends lost 4 bases and 4 bases, in that order; junction bases with no gene match: 3. Germline loops: CDR1 GTSNPN, CDR2 SVGIG (reference sequence). The CDR3 extends over 13 amino acids. The CDR3 nucleotides read TGTGCCTGGACATGGACAGGGAAAAACATTCAGTACTTC. Protein: CAWTWTGKNIQYF.

The J gene is TRBJ2-2, the V gene TRBV19, with TRBD1 matching 7 bases. With 6 bases clipped from V and 3 bases from J, the junction kept 7 bases outside the gene matches. CDR1 and CDR2 (germline): LNHDA, SQIVND (reference sequence). CDR3 size: 15 residues. This CDR3 reads CASRSGTVDTGELFF. The CDR3 DNA reads TGTGCCAGTAGGTCCGGGACAGTCGACACCGGGGAGCTGTTTTTT.

This clone has just a few counts. This CDR3 is CASSREVGALYGYTF. CDR3 DNA: TGTGCCAGCTCCCGGGAGGTGGGCGCCCTATATGGCTACACCTTC. The chain combines TRBV18 with TRBJ1-2; unclear D gene. Trimming removed 6 bases at V and 5 bases at J, with 19 bases between. The CDR3 totals 15 residues. The germline V gene has CDR1 KGHSH and CDR2 LQKENI.

The chain joins TRBV9 to TRBJ1-4; 9 nucleotides match TRBD1. The germline CDR1 and CDR2 sequences are SGDLS and YYNGEE. V was pared by 3 bases and J by 6 bases, with 6 bases of the junction left unmatched. This CDR3 contains 15 residues. CDR3 residues: CASSGEGQGYEKLFF. The CDR3 nucleotides are TGTGCCAGCAGCGGAGAGGGACAGGGATATGAAAAACTGTTTTTT.

This clone was counted once. V usage is TRBV6-1 and J usage is TRBJ1-1; 10 bases map to TRBD1. This CDR3 has 14 amino acids. Germline V lookup: CDR1 MNHNS, CDR2 SASEGT. The ends lost 0 bases at V and 9 bases at J; junction bases unmatched: 4. The CDR3 DNA follows: TGTGCCAGCAGTGAAGCGGGGACAGGGGCTAAAGCTTTCTTT. Translation: CASSEAGTGAKAFF.

J is TRBJ1-2 and V is TRBV7-9; 9 positions match TRBD1. V trimming: 5 bases; J trimming: 6 bases; junction bases outside the gene matches: 10. Germline-derived CDR1 and CDR2 are SEHNR and FQNEAQ (reference sequence). The CDR3 is 15 residues long. CDR3 sequence reads: CASSPGTGGLNGYTF. The CDR3 DNA is TGTGCCAGCAGCCCTGGAACAGGGGGCTTGAATGGCTACACCTTC.